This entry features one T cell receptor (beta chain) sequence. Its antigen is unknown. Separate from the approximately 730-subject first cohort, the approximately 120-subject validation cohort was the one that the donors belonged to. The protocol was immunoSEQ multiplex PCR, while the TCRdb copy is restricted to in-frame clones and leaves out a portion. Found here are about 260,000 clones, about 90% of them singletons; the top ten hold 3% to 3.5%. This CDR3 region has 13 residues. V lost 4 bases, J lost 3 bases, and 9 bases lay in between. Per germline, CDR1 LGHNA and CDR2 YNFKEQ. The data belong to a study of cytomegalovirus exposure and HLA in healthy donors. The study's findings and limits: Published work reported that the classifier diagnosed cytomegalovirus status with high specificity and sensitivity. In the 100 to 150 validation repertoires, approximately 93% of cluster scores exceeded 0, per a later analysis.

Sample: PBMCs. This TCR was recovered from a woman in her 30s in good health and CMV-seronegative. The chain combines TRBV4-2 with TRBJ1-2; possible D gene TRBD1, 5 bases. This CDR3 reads CASSLRVDYGYTF. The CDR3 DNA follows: TGTGCCAGCAGCCTCAGGGTCGACTATGGCTACACCTTC.